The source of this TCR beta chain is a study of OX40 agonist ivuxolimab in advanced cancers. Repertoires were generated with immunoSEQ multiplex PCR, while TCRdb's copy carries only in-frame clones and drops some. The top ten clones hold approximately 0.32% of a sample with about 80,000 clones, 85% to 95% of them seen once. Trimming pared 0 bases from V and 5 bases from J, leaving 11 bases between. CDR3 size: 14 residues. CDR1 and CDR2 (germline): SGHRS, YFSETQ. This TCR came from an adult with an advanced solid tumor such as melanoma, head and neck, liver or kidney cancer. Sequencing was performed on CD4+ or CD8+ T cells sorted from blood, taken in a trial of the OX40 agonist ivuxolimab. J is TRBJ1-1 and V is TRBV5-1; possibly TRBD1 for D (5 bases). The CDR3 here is CASSLESGITEAFF. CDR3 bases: TGCGCCAGCAGCTTGGAATCAGGGATTACTGAAGCTTTCTTT. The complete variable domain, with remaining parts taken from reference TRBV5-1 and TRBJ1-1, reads KAGVTQTPRYLIKTRGQQVTLSCSPISGHRSVSWYQQTPGQGLQFLFEYFSETQRNKGNFPGRFSGRQFSNSRSEMNVSTLELGDSALYLCASSLESGITEAFFGQGTRLTVV.